The clone carrying this T cell receptor beta chain was seen more than once but under ten times. Its antigen is currently unknown. Synthesis of cDNA was carried out by template-switch 5'RACE. The reaction used 10-nucleotide random UMIs. TCRdb reprocessed the 5' RACE reads via MiXCR and lists one record per CDR3 protein. This table holds about 74,000 distinct CDR3 sequences, around 5.2% found once. This specimen belongs to a study of neurological immune-mediated disorders. The CDR3 totals 12 residues. The germline CDR1 and CDR2 sequences are DFQATT and SNEGSKA (reference sequence). General study findings and limits: Phylogenetic analysis grouped 18 of 34 multiple sclerosis patients' repertoires together, suggesting a possible repertoire signature.

The rearrangement uses TRBV20-1 and TRBJ1-2; D may be TRBD1 (6 bases). The clonotype comes from a man aged 18 to 30 with multiple sclerosis. What was sequenced was PBMCs. CDR3 loop: CRWGKGEKGYTF. CDR3 DNA: TGCAGGTGGGGAAAGGGGGAGAAAGGCTACACCTTC.